This section outlines one T cell receptor (beta chain) sequence together with its context. Germline lookup yields CDR1 SNHLY and CDR2 FYNNEI. CDR3 length: 14 amino acids. V shed 4 bases and J shed 0 bases, with 9 bases lying between them. The entry originates in a study of blood T cell repertoires in COVID-19. Study context: The origin of the acute and convalescent COVID-19 samples was the United States, Italy and Spain. Sample material is recorded as cDNA or gDNA derived from T cells, B-cell-depleted T cells, or PBMCs.

Per the original methods: For nucleated cells, counts were estimated from reference gene primer amplification. Libraries were prepared by immunoSEQ multiplex PCR; TCRdb keeps only in-frame clonotypes and omits some of them. V and J calls and clone size are given by that table; D and trimming were obtained from the DNA. The data show about 120,000 clones, with approximately 74% seen just once and around 5.5% held by the top ten. Sequenced material: peripheral blood. This chain links TRBV2 with TRBJ1-1; unclear D gene. The receptor's source is a man in his 60s with acute or convalescent COVID-19. The DNA of the CDR3 is TGTGCCAGCAGTGGTCAGACTGTGAACACTGAAGCTTTCTTT. It yields the protein CASSGQTVNTEAFF. Full variable domain (rest looked up from reference TRBV2 and TRBJ1-1): EPEVTQTPSHQVTQMGQEVILRCVPISNHLYFYWYRQILGQKVEFLVSFYNNEISEKSEIFDDQFSVERPDGSNFTLKIRSTKLEDSAMYFCASSGQTVNTEAFFGQGTRLTVV.